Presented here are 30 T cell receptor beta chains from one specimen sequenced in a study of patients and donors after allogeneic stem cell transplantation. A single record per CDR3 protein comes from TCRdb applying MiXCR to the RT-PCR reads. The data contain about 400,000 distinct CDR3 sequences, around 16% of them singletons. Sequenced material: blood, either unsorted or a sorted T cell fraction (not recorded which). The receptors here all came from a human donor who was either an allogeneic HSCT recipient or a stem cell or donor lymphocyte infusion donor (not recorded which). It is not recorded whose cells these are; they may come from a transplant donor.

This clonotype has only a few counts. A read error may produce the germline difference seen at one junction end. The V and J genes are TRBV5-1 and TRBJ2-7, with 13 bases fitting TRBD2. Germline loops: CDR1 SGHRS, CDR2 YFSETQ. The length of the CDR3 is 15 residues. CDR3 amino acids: CASSFRTSGSYEQYF. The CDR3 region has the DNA TGTGCCAGCAGCTTTCGGACTAGCGGGAGCTACGAGCAGTACTTC.

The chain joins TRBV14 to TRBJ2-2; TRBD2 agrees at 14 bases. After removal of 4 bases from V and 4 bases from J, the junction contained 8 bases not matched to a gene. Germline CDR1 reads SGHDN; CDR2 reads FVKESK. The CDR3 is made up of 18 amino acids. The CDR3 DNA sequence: TGTGCCAGCAGCCGACCCGGGACTAGCGGGAGAGGCACCGGGGAGCTGTTTTTT. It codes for CASSRPGTSGRGTGELFF.

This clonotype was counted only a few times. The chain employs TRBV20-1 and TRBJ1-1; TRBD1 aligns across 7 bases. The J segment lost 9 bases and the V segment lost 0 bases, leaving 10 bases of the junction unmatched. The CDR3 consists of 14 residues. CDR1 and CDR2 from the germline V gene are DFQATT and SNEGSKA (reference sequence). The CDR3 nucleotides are TGCAGTGCTAGAGATCCCAATCGACAGGGCCAAGCTTTCTTT. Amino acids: CSARDPNRQGQAFF.

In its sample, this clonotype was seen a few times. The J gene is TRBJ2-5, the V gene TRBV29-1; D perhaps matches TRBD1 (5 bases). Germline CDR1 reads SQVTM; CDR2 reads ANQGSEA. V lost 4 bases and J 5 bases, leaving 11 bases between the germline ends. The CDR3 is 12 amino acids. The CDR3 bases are TGCAGCGTTGGAGCAGGGATGGAGACCCAGTACTTC. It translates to CSVGAGMETQYF. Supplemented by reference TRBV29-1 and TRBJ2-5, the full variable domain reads SAVISQKPSRDICQRGTSLTIQCQVDSQVTMMFWYRQQPGQSLTLIATANQGSEATYESGFVIDKFPISRPNLTFSTLTVSNMSPEDSSIYLCSVGAGMETQYFGPGTRLLVL.

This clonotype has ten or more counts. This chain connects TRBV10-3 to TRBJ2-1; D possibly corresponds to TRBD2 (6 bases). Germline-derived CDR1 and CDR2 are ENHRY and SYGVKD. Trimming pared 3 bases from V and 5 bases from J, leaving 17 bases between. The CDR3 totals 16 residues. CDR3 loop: CAISESRAGRNNEQFF. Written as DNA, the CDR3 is TGTGCCATCAGTGAATCTCGGGCGGGACGAAACAATGAGCAGTTCTTC.

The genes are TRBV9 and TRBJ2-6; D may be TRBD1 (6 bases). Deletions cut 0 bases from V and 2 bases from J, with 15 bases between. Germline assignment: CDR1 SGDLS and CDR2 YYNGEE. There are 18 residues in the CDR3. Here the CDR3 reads CASSVGGTSGAGANVLTF. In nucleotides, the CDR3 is TGTGCCAGCAGCGTAGGTGGGACATCCGGGGCTGGGGCCAACGTCCTGACTTTC.

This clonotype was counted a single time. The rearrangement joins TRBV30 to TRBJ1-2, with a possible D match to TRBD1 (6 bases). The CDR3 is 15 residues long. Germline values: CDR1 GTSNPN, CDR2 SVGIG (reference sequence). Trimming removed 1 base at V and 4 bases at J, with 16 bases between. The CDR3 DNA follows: TGTGCCTGGAGTGGGGACAAAGGGGCCTTCTATGGCTACACCTTC. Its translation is CAWSGDKGAFYGYTF.

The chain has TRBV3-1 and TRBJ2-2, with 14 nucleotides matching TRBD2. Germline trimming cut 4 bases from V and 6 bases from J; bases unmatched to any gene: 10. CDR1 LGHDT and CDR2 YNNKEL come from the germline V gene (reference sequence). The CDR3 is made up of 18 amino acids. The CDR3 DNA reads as TGTGCCAGCAGCCTGACTAGCGGGAGGGCCAAAATTTCCGGGGAGCTGTTTTTT. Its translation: CASSLTSGRAKISGELFF. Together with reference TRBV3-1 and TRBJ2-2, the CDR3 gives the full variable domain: DTAVSQTPKYLVTQMGNDKSIKCEQNLGHDTMYWYKQDSKKFLKIMFSYNNKELIINETVPNRFSPKSPDKAHLNLHINSLELGDSAVYFCASSLTSGRAKISGELFFGEGSRLTVL.

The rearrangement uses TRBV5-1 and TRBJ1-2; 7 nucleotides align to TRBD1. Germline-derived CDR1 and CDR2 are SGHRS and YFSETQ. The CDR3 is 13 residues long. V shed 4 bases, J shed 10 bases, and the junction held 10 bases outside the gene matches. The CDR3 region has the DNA TGCGCCAGCAGCCTACCGGGACAGAGTGACTACACCTTC. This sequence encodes CASSLPGQSDYTF.

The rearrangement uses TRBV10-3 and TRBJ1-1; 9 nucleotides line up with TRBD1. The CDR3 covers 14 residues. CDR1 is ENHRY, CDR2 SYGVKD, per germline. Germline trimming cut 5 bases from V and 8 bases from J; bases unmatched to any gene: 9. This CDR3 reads CAISLNPGQGEAFF. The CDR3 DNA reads TGTGCCATCAGTCTAAACCCGGGACAGGGAGAAGCTTTCTTT.

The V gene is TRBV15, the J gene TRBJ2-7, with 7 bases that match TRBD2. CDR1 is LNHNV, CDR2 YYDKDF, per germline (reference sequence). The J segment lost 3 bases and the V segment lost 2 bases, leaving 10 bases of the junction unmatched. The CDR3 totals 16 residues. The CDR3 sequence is CATSRTPERGYYEQYF. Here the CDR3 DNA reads TGTGCCACCAGCAGAACCCCTGAGCGGGGCTACTACGAGCAGTACTTC.

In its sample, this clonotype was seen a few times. CDR3 in DNA: TGTGCCAGCAGCCAACACCCGACCGGGGAGCTGTTTTTT. Its translation: CASSQHPTGELFF. The gene calls are TRBV9 and TRBJ2-2; the D is unclear. Germline CDR1 is SGDLS and CDR2 is YYNGEE. V lost 4 bases and J 5 bases, leaving 9 bases between the germline ends. The CDR3 is 13 amino acids.

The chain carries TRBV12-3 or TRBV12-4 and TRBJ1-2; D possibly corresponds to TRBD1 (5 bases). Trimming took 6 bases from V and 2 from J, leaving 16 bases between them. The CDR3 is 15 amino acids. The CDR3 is CASRPGRTLNYGYTF. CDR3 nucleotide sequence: TGTGCCAGCAGACCGGGACGGACCTTAAACTATGGCTACACCTTC.

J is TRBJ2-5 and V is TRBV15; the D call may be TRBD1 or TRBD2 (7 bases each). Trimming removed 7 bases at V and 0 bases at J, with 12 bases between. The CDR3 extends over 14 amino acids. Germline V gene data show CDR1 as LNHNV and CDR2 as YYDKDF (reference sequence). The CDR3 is CATKAGQYQETQYF. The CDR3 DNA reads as TGTGCCACCAAAGCGGGACAGTACCAAGAGACCCAGTACTTC.

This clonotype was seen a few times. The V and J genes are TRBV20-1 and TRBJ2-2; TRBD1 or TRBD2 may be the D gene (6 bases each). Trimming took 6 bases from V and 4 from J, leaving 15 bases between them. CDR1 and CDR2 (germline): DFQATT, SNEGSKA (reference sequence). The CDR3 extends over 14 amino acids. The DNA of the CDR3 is TGCAGTGCGGAATGGGGGGCCGGCACCGGGGAGCTGTTTTTT. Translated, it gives CSAEWGAGTGELFF.

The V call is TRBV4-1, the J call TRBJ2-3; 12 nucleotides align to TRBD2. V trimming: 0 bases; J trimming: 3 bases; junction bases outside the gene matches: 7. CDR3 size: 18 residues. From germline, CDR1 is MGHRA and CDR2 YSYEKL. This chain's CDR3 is CASSQDGGLAGETDTQYF. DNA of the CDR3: TGCGCCAGCAGCCAAGACGGGGGACTAGCGGGCGAGACAGATACGCAGTATTTT.

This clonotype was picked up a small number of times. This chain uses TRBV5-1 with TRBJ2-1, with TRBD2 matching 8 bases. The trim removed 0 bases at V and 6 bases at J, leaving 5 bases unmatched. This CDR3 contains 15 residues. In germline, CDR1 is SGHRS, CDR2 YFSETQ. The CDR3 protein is CASSLAGGDFNEQFF. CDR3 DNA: TGCGCCAGCAGCTTGGCCGGGGGGGACTTCAATGAGCAGTTCTTC.

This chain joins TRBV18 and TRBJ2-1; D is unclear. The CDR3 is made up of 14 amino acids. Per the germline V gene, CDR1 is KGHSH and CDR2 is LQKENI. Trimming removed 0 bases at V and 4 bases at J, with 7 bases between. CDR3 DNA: TGTGCCAGCTCACCACCGGTGCTATACAATGAGCAGTTCTTC. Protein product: CASSPPVLYNEQFF.

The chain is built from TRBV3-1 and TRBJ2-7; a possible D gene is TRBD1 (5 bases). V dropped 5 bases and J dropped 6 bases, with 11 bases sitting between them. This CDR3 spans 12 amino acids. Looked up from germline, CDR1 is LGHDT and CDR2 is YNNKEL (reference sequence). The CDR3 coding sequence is TGTGCCAGCAGCACTGCAGGGCGCGAGCAGTACTTC. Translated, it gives CASSTAGREQYF.

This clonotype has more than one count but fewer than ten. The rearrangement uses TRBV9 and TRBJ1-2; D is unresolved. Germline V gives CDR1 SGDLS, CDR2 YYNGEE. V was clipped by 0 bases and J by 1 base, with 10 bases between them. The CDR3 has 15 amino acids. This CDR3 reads CASSVEASSNYGYTF. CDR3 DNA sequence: TGTGCCAGCAGCGTAGAAGCCAGTAGTAACTATGGCTACACCTTC.

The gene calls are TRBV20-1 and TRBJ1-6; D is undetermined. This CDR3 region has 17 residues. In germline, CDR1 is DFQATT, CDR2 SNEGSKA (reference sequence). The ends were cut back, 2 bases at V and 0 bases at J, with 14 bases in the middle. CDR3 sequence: CSARSRVTSSYNSPLHF. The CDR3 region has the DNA TGCAGTGCTAGATCCCGGGTCACAAGCTCCTATAATTCACCCCTCCACTTT.

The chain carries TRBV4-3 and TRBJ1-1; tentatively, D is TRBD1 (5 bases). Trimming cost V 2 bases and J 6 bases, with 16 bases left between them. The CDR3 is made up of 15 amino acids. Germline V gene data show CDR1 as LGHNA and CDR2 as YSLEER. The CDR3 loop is CASSQTRDSSSEAFF. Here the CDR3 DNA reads TGCGCCAGCAGCCAAACGCGGGACTCCTCTTCTGAAGCTTTCTTT.

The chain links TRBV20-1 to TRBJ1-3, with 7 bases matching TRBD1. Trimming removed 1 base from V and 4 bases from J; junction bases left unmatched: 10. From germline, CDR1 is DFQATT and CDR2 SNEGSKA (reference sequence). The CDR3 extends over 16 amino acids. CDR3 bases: TGCAGTGCTAGAGGCCCGGAGGGGGCTTTCGGAAACACCATATATTTT. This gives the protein CSARGPEGAFGNTIYF.

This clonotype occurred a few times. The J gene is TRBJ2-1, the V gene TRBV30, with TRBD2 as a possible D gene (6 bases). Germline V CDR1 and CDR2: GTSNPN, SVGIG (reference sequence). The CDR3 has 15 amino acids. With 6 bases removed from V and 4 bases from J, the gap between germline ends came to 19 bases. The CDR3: CACPAVSGSYNEQFF. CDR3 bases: TGTGCCTGTCCCGCGGTTAGCGGATCATACAATGAGCAGTTCTTC.

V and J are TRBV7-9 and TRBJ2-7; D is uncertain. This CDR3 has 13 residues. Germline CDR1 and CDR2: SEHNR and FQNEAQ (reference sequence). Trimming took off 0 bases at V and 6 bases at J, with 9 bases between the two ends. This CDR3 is CASSLAPQIEQYF. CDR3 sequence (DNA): TGTGCCAGCAGCTTAGCCCCACAGATCGAGCAGTACTTC.

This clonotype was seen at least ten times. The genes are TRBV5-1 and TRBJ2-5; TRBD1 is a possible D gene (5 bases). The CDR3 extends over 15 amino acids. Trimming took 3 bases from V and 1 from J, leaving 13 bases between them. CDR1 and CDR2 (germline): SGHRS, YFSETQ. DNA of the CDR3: TGCGCCAGCAGCTGGTGGACATCTTCCCAAGAGACCCAGTACTTC. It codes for CASSWWTSSQETQYF. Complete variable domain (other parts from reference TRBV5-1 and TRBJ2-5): KAGVTQTPRYLIKTRGQQVTLSCSPISGHRSVSWYQQTPGQGLQFLFEYFSETQRNKGNFPGRFSGRQFSNSRSEMNVSTLELGDSALYLCASSWWTSSQETQYFGPGTRLLVL.

The CDR3 region is CSARGLRGIGQFF. In DNA form, the CDR3 reads TGCAGTGCTAGAGGACTGCGCGGGATAGGGCAGTTCTTC. The chain couples TRBV20-1 to TRBJ2-1, with a weak D call TRBD2 (6 bases). CDR1 DFQATT and CDR2 SNEGSKA come from the germline V gene (reference sequence). V gave up 1 base and J gave up 12 bases, with 16 bases separating them. This CDR3 comprises 13 residues.

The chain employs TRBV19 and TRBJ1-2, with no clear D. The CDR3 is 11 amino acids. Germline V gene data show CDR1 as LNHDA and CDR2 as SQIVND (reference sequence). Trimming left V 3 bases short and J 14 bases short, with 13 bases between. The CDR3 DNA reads TGTGCCAGTAGTATCCCCGATCCCAAAACCTTC. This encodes CASSIPDPKTF.

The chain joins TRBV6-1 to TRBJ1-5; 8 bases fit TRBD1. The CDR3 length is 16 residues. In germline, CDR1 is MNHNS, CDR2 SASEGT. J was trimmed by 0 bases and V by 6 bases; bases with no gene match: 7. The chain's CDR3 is CASSRTGPNSNQPQHF. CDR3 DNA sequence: TGTGCCAGCAGCCGGACAGGGCCTAATAGCAATCAGCCCCAGCATTTT.

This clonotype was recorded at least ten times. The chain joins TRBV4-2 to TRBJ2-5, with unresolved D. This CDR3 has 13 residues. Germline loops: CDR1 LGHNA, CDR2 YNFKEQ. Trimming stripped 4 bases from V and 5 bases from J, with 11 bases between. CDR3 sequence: CASSRTSSETQYF. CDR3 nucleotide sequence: TGTGCCAGCAGCCGTACCTCCTCGGAGACCCAGTACTTC.